A selection of T cell receptor beta chains follows, all from one sample in a study of blood T cells in healthy people across ages. TCRdb used MiXCR to reprocess the 5' RACE reads, holding one entry per CDR3 protein. The table shows around 970,000 distinct CDR3 sequences, with roughly 50% occurring only once. Sequencing was carried out using blood. Every receptor here comes from a woman aged 60-75 years in good health. CDR3s include the opening cysteine and the closing phenylalanine or tryptophan. The D gene is left open where the match is weak. Clone size is given for some rows only: seen once, a few or many times, or a class if the clone is expanded.

TRBV12-3/TRBV12-4	NA	TRBJ2-5	NA	TGTGCCAGCAGTTCATCCAGGGGTACGGAGACCCAGTACTTC	CASSSSRGTETQYF
TRBV6-6	many	TRBJ1-5	NA	TGTGCCAGCAGGACTGAGAATCAGCCCCAGCATTTT	CASRTENQPQHF
TRBV7-2	NA	TRBJ2-3	NA	TGTGCCAGCAGCTTCGACCGGATGAGAGATACGCAGTATTTT	CASSFDRMRDTQYF
TRBV5-1	few	TRBJ2-5	TRBD2	TGCGCCAGCAGCTTGGGTGTCGGCGGACTAGCGGGAGGAGGTCGAGAGACCCAGTACTTC	CASSLGVGGLAGGGRETQYF
TRBV9	NA	TRBJ1-6	NA	TGTGCCAGCAGCGTAGGCGAAGGGGTTAATTCACCCCTCCACTTT	CASSVGEGVNSPLHF
TRBV28	few	TRBJ2-7	NA	TGTGCCAGCAGCACCCCTCCTATAGGGCAGTACTTC	CASSTPPIGQYF
TRBV21-1	few	TRBJ2-5	NA	TGTGCCAGCACCACTAGGACTAGCGGGAGAGAGACCCAGTACTTC	CASTTRTSGRETQYF
TRBV3-1	NA	TRBJ2-1	NA	TGTGCCAGCAGCCGAGTTAGAGATGAGCAGTTCTTC	CASSRVRDEQFF
TRBV20-1	few	TRBJ2-7	NA	TGCAGTGCTAGCCGGACTTTGACGGCCTACGAGCAGTACTTC	CSASRTLTAYEQYF
TRBV6-6	few	TRBJ2-7	NA	TGTGCCAGCAGTTACCCCGAAGGCGAGCAGTACTTC	CASSYPEGEQYF
TRBV7-2	few	TRBJ2-7	TRBD1	TGTGCCAGCAGCTCGGGACAGCCCATAACCTACGAGCAGTACTTC	CASSSGQPITYEQYF
TRBV15	few	TRBJ1-1	NA	TGTGCCACCAGCAGAGATCGGGCAGGGGAGATGAACACTGAAGCTTTCTTT	CATSRDRAGEMNTEAFF
TRBV4-1	few	TRBJ1-1	NA	TGCGCCAGCAGCCAAGCGGGTTCGAACACTGAAGCTTTCTTT	CASSQAGSNTEAFF
TRBV7-2	NA	TRBJ2-7	TRBD1	TGTGCCGGCAGCTTACTGGGACAGGGGTTTGACGAGCAGTACTTC	CAGSLLGQGFDEQYF
TRBV30	NA	TRBJ1-5	NA	TGTGCCTGGAGCCACGGTCTCAATCAGCCCCAGCATTTT	CAWSHGLNQPQHF
TRBV28	NA	TRBJ2-4	TRBD1	TGTGCCAGCAGTTTACCCGGGACAGTTAAAAACATTCAGTACTTC	CASSLPGTVKNIQYF
TRBV28	NA	TRBJ2-4	TRBD2	TGTGCCAGCAGTTCCCATAGCGGGAGACCGGCCAAAAACATTCAGTACTTC	CASSSHSGRPAKNIQYF
TRBV28	NA	TRBJ2-7	TRBD2	TGTGCCAGCAGTTTCCGACTAGCGGGAGAATCCTCCTACGAGCAGTACTTC	CASSFRLAGESSYEQYF
TRBV12-3/TRBV12-4	NA	TRBJ1-2	NA	TGTGCCAGCACCCTGGAGCTTGACTATGGCTACACCTTC	CASTLELDYGYTF
TRBV29-1	NA	TRBJ2-3	TRBD2	TGCAGCGCCCCCCGGGGGGGAGCCCTCACAGATACGCAGTATTTT	CSAPRGGALTDTQYF
TRBV11-2	NA	TRBJ2-5	NA	TGTGCCAGCAGCTTAAGGGTTTGGCCAGGGAGAGACGCGGGCCAAGAGACCCAGTACTTC	CASSLRVWPGRDAGQETQYF
TRBV5-1	NA	TRBJ1-2	TRBD1	TGCGCCAGCAGCACACCGGGACAGGAGTACTATGGCTACACCTTC	CASSTPGQEYYGYTF
TRBV12-3/TRBV12-4	NA	TRBJ2-3	NA	TGTGCCAGCAGGTCCACAGGGAGAGCCGTCACGCAGTATTTT	CASRSTGRAVTQYF
TRBV10-2	once	TRBJ2-7	NA	TGCGCCAGCAGTGATCCGGGACAATCTTACGAGCAGTACTTC	CASSDPGQSYEQYF
TRBV20-1	NA	TRBJ2-7	TRBD2	TGCAGTGCTAGGGGGACTAGCGGCCCCTACGAGCAGTACTTC	CSARGTSGPYEQYF
TRBV28	NA	TRBJ1-5	NA	TGTGCCAGCAGTTTTTCTACCAGTCAGCCCCAGCATTTT	CASSFSTSQPQHF
TRBV4-1	few	TRBJ2-5	NA	TGCGCCAGCAGCCGTCTATTAGGAGGAGAGACCCAGTACTTC	CASSRLLGGETQYF
TRBV7-8	few	TRBJ2-1	NA	TGTGCCAGCAGTTACGGACTACCAAGCGGAACCAATGAGCAGTTCTTC	CASSYGLPSGTNEQFF
TRBV7-2	few	TRBJ2-1	TRBD2	TGTGCCAGCAGCATTACTAGCGGAGACTACAATGAGCAGTTCTTC	CASSITSGDYNEQFF
TRBV28	NA	TRBJ2-7	NA	TGTGCCAGCAGCGCTGCCCCATCGGAGACGTACTTC	CASSAAPSETYF
TRBV29-1	once	TRBJ1-1	NA	TGCAGCGCGGGAAAAGCTTTCTTT	CSAGKAFF
TRBV20-1	NA	TRBJ2-5	TRBD2	TGCAGTGCTTCGACGGGGCGGGAGCCGGAGACCCAGTACTTC	CSASTGREPETQYF
TRBV10-1	NA	TRBJ2-1	TRBD2	TGCGCCAGCAGTCCCCAACCGGGACTAGCGGGGGAAGAGACCCAGTTCTTC	CASSPQPGLAGEETQFF
TRBV27	NA	TRBJ2-1	NA	TGTGCCAGCAGTCCGGTGATAGGGACTCCGAACAATGAGCAGTTCTTC	CASSPVIGTPNNEQFF
TRBV28	few	TRBJ2-7	NA	TGTGCCAGCAGGAAACACGGCCAATACGAGCAGTACTTC	CASRKHGQYEQYF
TRBV18	NA	TRBJ2-5	NA	TGTGCCAGCTCACCACAGCTTTTGGAGACCCAGTACTTC	CASSPQLLETQYF
TRBV6-2/TRBV6-3	NA	TRBJ1-5	NA	TGTGCCAGCAGTTACGGCGTCAGCCCAGGGTGGAATCAGCCCCAGCATTTT	CASSYGVSPGWNQPQHF
TRBV28	NA	TRBJ2-5	TRBD1	TGTGCCAGCAGTTCGGGACAGGGCGGGGGGACCCAGTACTTC	CASSSGQGGGTQYF
TRBV25-1	NA	TRBJ2-1	NA	TGTGCCAGCAGTCCCAGTGTTCGATGGGGTGAGCAGTTCTTC	CASSPSVRWGEQFF
TRBV6-5	NA	TRBJ2-5	TRBD1	TGTGCCAGTAAAGAGGGGGCGCTTTCAGGAGAGACCCAGTACTTC	CASKEGALSGETQYF